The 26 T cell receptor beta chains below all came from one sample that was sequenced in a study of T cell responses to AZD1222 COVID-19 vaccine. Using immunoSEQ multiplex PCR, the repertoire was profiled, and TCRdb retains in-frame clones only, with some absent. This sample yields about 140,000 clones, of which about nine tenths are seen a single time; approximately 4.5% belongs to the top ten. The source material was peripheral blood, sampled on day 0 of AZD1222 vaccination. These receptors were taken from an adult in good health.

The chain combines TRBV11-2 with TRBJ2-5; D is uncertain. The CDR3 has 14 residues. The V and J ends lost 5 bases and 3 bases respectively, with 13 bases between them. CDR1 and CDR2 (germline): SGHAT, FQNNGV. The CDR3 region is CASSHRGPEETQYF. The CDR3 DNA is TGTGCCAGCAGCCACCGAGGACCAGAAGAGACCCAGTACTTC.

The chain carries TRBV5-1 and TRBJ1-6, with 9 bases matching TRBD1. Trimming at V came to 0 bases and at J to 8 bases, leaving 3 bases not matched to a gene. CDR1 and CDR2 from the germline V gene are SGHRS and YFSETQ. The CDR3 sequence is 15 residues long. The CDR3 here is CASSLAGTGHSPLHF. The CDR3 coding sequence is TGCGCCAGCAGCTTGGCAGGGACAGGGCATTCACCCCTCCACTTT. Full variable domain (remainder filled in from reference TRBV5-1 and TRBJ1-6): KAGVTQTPRYLIKTRGQQVTLSCSPISGHRSVSWYQQTPGQGLQFLFEYFSETQRNKGNFPGRFSGRQFSNSRSEMNVSTLELGDSALYLCASSLAGTGHSPLHFGNGTRLTVT.

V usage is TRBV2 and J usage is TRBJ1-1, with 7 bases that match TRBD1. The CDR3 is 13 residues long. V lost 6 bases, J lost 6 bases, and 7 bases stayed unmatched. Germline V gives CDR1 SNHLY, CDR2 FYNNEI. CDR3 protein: CASRANRGAEAFF. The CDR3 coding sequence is TGTGCCAGCAGGGCTAACAGGGGAGCTGAAGCTTTCTTT.

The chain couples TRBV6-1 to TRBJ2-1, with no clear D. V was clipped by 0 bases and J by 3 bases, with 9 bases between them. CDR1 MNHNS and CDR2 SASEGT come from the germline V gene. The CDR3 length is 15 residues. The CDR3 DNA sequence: TGTGCCAGCAGTGAAGCTCTCCGGAACTACAATGAGCAGTTCTTC. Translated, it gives CASSEALRNYNEQFF.

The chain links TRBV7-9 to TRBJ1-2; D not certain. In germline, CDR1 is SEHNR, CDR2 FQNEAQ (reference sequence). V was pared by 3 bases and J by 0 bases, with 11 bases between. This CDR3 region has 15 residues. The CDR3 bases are TGTGCCAGCAGCTTTCTTTCGGCGGCTAACTATGGCTACACCTTC. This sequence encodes CASSFLSAANYGYTF. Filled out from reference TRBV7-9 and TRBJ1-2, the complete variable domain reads DTGVSQNPRHKITKRGQNVTFRCDPISEHNRLYWYRQTLGQGPEFLTYFQNEAQLEKSRLLSDRFSAERPKGSFSTLEIQRTEQGDSAMYLCASSFLSAANYGYTFGSGTRLTVV.

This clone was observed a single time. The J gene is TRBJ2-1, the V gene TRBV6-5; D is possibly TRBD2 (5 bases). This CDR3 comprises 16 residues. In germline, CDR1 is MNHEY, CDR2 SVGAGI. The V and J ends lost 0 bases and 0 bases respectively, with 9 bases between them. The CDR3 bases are TGTGCCAGCAGTTACTCTAGCGCCAGCTCCTACAATGAGCAGTTCTTC. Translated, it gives CASSYSSASSYNEQFF.

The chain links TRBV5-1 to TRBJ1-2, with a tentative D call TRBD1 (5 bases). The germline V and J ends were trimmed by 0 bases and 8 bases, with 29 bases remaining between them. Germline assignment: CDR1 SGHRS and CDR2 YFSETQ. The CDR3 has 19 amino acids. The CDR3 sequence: CASSLASLVGRAKVYGYTF. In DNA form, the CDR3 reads TGCGCCAGCAGCTTGGCTTCCCTAGTCGGCAGGGCGAAGGTCTACGGCTACACCTTC.

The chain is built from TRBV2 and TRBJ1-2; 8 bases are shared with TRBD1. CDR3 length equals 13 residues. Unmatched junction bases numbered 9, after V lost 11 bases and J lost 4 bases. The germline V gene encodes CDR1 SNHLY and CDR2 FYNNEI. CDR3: CAEADRVSYGYTF. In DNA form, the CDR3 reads TGTGCCGAGGCGGACAGGGTCAGCTATGGCTACACCTTC.

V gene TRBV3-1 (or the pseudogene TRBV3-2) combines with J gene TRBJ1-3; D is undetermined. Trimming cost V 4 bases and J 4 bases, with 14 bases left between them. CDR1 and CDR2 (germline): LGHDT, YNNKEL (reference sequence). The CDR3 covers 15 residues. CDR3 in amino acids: CASSPTPGLGNTIYF. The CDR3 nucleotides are TGTGCCAGCAGCCCAACTCCGGGGTTGGGAAACACCATATATTTT.

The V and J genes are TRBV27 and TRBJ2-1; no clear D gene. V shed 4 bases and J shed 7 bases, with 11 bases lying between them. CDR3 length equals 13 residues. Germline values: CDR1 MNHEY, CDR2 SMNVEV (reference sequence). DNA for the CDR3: TGTGCCAGCAGTTGGTCCGGAAGTAATGAGCAGTTCTTC. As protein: CASSWSGSNEQFF.

CDR3 nucleotides: TGTGCCAGCAGGCCAGGGGGAACTCGGTATGAGGAGCAGTTCTTC. It codes for CASRPGGTRYEEQFF. The J gene is TRBJ2-1, the V gene TRBV6-5; TRBD1 aligns across 7 bases. Germline lookup yields CDR1 MNHEY and CDR2 SVGAGI. The CDR3 is made up of 15 amino acids. Germline trimming cut 6 bases from V and 10 bases from J; bases unmatched to any gene: 15.

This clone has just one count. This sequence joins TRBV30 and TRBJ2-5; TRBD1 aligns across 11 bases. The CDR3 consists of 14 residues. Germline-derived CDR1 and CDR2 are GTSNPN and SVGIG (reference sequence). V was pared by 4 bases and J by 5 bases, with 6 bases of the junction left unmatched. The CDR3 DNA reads TGTGCCTGGAACGGACAGGGGGCGTTCGAGACCCAGTACTTC. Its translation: CAWNGQGAFETQYF.

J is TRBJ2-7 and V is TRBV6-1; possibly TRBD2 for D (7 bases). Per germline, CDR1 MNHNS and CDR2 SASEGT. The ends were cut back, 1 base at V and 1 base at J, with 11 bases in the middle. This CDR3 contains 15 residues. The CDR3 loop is CASSEVAGASYEQYF. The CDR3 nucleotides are TGTGCCAGCAGTGAAGTGGCGGGGGCTTCCTACGAGCAGTACTTC.

Here the CDR3 DNA reads TGTGCCAGCAGCTTAGCTGGAGTCACTGAAGCTTTCTTT. Its protein is CASSLAGVTEAFF. The J gene is TRBJ1-1, the V gene TRBV11-2; D remains ambiguous. Germline V CDR1 and CDR2: SGHAT, FQNNGV. This CDR3 is built from 13 residues. The V and J ends lost 1 base and 4 bases respectively, with 7 bases between them. The entire variable domain, with the rest obtained from reference TRBV11-2 and TRBJ1-1, is as follows: EAGVAQSPRYKIIEKRQSVAFWCNPISGHATLYWYQQILGQGPKLLIQFQNNGVVDDSQLPKDRFSAERLKGVDSTLKIQPAKLEDSAVYLCASSLAGVTEAFFGQGTRLTVV.

The DNA for the CDR3 is TGTGCCAGCAGCTCCCCTTTGCGGGAGGGCCGGTATGAGCAGTTCTTC. It codes for CASSSPLREGRYEQFF. The rearrangement links TRBV5-6 to TRBJ2-1; 9 positions agree with TRBD2. Trimming took 3 bases from V and 8 from J; bases not matched to a gene: 12. The CDR3 is made up of 16 amino acids. Looked up from germline, CDR1 is SGHDT and CDR2 is YYEEEE.

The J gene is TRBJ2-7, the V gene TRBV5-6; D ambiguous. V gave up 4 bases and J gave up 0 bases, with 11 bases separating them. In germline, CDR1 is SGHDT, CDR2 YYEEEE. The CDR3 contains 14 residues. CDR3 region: CASSVGSSSYEQYF. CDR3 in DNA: TGTGCCAGCAGCGTGGGCTCTAGCTCCTACGAGCAGTACTTC.

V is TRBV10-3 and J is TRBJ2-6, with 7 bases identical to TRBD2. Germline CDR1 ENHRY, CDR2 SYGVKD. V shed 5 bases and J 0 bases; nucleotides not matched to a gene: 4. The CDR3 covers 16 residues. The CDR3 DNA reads TGTGCCATCAGTATGGGCGGGGGCTCTGGGGCCAACGTCCTGACTTTC. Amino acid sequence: CAISMGGGSGANVLTF.

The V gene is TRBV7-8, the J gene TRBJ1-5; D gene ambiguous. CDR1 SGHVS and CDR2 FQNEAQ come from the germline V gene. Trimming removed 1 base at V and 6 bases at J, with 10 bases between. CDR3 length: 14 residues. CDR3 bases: TGTGCCAGCAGCTTAGTTGGGGTAGCTCAGCCCCAGCATTTT. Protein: CASSLVGVAQPQHF. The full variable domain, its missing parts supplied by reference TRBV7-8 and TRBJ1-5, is GAGVSQSPRYKVAKRGQDVALRCDPISGHVSLFWYQQALGQGPEFLTYFQNEAQLDKSGLPSDRFFAERPEGSVSTLKIQRTQQEDSAVYLCASSLVGVAQPQHFGDGTRLSIL.

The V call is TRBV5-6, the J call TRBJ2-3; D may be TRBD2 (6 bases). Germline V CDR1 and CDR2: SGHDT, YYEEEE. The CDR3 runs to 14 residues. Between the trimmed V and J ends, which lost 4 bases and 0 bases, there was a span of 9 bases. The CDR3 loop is CASSPLASTDTQYF. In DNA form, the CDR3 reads TGTGCCAGCAGCCCTCTAGCGAGCACAGATACGCAGTATTTT. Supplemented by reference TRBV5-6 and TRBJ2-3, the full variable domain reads DAGVTQSPTHLIKTRGQQVTLRCSPKSGHDTVSWYQQALGQGPQFIFQYYEEEERQRGNFPDRFSGHQFPNYSSELNVNALLLGDSALYLCASSPLASTDTQYFGPGTRLTVL.

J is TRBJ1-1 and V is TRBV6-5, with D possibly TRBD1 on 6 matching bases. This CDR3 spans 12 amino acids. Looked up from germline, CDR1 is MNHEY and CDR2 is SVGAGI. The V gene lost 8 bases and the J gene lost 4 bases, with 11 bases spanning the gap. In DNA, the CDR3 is TGTGCCAGCCGCAGGGGTCGCACTGAAGCTTTCTTT. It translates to CASRRGRTEAFF.

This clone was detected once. CDR3 protein: CASSDESSYNSPLHF. CDR3 bases: TGTGCCAGCAGTGACGAGAGCTCCTATAATTCACCCCTCCACTTT. This chain connects TRBV6-1 to TRBJ1-6; the D is unclear. The CDR3 has 15 amino acids. Trimming stripped 3 bases from V and 0 bases from J, with 6 bases between. Germline CDR1 reads MNHNS; CDR2 reads SASEGT.

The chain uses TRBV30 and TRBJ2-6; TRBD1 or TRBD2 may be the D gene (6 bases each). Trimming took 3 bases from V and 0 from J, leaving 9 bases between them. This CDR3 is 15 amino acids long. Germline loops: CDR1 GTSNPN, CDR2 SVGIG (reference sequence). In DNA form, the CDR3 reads TGTGCCTGGAGCGGGGGCTCCTCTGGGGCCAACGTCCTGACTTTC. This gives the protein CAWSGGSSGANVLTF.

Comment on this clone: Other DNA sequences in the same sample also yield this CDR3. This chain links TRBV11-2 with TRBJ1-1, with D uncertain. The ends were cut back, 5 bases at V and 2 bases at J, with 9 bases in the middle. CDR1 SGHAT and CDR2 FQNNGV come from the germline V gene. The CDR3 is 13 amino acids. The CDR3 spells CASSPSGNTEAFF. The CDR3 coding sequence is TGTGCCAGCAGCCCCTCCGGTAACACTGAAGCTTTCTTT.

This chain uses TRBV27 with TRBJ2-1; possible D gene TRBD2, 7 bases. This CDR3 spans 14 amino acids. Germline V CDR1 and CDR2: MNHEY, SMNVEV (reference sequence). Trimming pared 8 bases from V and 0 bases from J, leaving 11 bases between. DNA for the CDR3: TGTGCCAGCTGGGGGGGCAGCTCCTACAATGAGCAGTTCTTC. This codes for CASWGGSSYNEQFF.

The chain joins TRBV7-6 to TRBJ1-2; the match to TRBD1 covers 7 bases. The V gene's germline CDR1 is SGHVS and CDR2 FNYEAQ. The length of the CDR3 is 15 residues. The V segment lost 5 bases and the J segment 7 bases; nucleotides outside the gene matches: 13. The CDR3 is CASSPRQGLGVGYTF. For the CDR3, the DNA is TGTGCCAGCAGCCCGCGACAGGGCCTGGGAGTTGGCTACACCTTC. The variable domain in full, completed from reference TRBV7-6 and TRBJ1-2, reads GAGVSQSPRYKVTKRGQDVALRCDPISGHVSLYWYRQALGQGPEFLTYFNYEAQQDKSGLPNDRFSAERPEGSISTLTIQRTEQRDSAMYRCASSPRQGLGVGYTFGSGTRLTVV.

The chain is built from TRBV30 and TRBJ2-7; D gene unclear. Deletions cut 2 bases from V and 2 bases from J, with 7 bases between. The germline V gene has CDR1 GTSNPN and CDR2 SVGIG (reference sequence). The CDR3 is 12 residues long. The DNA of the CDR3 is TGTGCCTGGAGTAGGCAAACCTACGAGCAGTACTTC. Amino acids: CAWSRQTYEQYF.